This entry features one T cell receptor beta chain sequence. Authors' analysis steps: Estimation of nucleated cell counts relied on the amplification of reference gene primers. Assay: immunoSEQ multiplex PCR; the TCRdb copy retains only in-frame clones and omits some. V, J and clone size are those of that table, while D and trimming were read from the DNA. The data show around 310,000 clones, 90% seen once. This record belongs to a study of blood T cell repertoires in COVID-19. Study in general: T cells, B-cell-depleted T cells, or PBMCs supplied cDNA or gDNA.

While infection was still active, Seattle patients were enrolled and then followed longitudinally. The V gene end was trimmed by 5 bases and the J gene end by 4 bases; junction bases not matched to a gene: 14. Germline CDR1 KGHSH, CDR2 LQKENI. The CDR3 covers 17 residues. The chain is built from TRBV18 and TRBJ1-2, with 9 bases lining up with TRBD1. Sequenced sample: peripheral blood. The receptor's source is a woman in her thirties or forties with COVID-19, enrolled during active disease. The CDR3 nucleotides are TGTGCCAGCTCATCGACCGGGACAGGGTACCATCTCTATGGCTACACCTTC. Protein product: CASSSTGTGYHLYGYTF.